What follows are 20 T cell receptor beta chains derived from one specimen sequenced in a study of metastatic and nonmetastatic thyroid tumors. Patients had received no treatment of any kind before thyroid surgery. TCRdb re-called clones via MiXCR from the PCR reads. The data contain more than 70,000 clones, around 7.8% of them singletons. The sequenced sample was blood. The receptors originated from a female donor with papillary thyroid cancer or a benign thyroid nodule (not recorded which). Some clones in this sample may be carry-over from other donors' samples.

V and J are TRBV7-9 and TRBJ2-7; a possible D gene is TRBD2 (6 bases). The end of the DNA is better explained by TRBJ2-5, so the J call may be wrong. Germline V gene sequence: CDR1 SEHNR, CDR2 FQNEAQ (reference sequence). CDR3 size: 14 residues. CDR3 DNA: TGTGCCATTCGAGTGGGACTTAAGCCAGAGACCCAGTACTTC. Its translation is CAIRVGLKPETQYF.

This chain links TRBV15 with TRBJ1-3, with D perhaps matching TRBD1 (5 bases). Trimming removed 3 bases at V and 3 bases at J, with 9 bases between. The CDR3 contains 14 residues. The germline gives CDR1 LNHNV, CDR2 YYDKDF (reference sequence). The CDR3 spells CATSSFRDGNTIYF. The CDR3 coding sequence is TGTGCCACCAGCAGCTTCAGGGATGGAAACACCATATATTTT.

This clone came up many times. This chain connects TRBV6-4 to TRBJ2-3, with D hard to call. Trimming stripped 4 bases from V and 8 bases from J, with 13 bases between. From germline, CDR1 is MRHNA and CDR2 SNTAGT. The CDR3 totals 13 residues. The CDR3 DNA reads TGTGCCAGCAGTGTGAATGAGTTTGGTACGCAGTATTTT. Protein product: CASSVNEFGTQYF.

CDR3 in DNA: TGCGCCAGCAGCTTGGGGCTGTCGTTGAACACCGGGGAGCTGTTTTTT. Encoded protein: CASSLGLSLNTGELFF. This chain joins TRBV5-1 and TRBJ2-2; no reliable D call. V gave up 0 bases and J gave up 1 base, with 10 bases separating them. The CDR3 sequence is 16 residues long. Looked up from germline, CDR1 is SGHRS and CDR2 is YFSETQ.

This clone occurred a few times. The chain couples TRBV10-1 to TRBJ2-1; D assignment may be TRBD1 or TRBD2 (5 bases each). V was shortened by 10 bases and J by 2 bases, with 18 bases between the two germline ends. Looked up from germline, CDR1 is WNHNN and CDR2 is SYGVQD (reference sequence). CDR3 length: 15 residues. CDR3 loop: CANPLGATPYNEQFF. DNA of the CDR3: TGCGCCAACCCCCTCGGGGCTACTCCCTACAATGAGCAGTTCTTC.

Regarding this clone: Compared with germline, one end of the junction differs, possibly owing to a read error. The DNA for the CDR3 is TGTGCCAGTAGTATAGTCCAGGGTGGGGCCAACGTCCCGACTTTC. It codes for CASSIVQGGANVPTF. The chain employs TRBV19 and TRBJ2-6, with D maybe TRBD1 (5 bases). There are 15 residues in the CDR3. Germline V lookup: CDR1 LNHDA, CDR2 SQIVND (reference sequence).

For this clone: A read error is possible here, since a much larger clone lies one base away. The chain is built from TRBV5-1 and TRBJ2-5, with a possible D match to TRBD2 (5 bases). Trimming shortened V by 6 bases and J by 5 bases, and 20 bases separated the two germline ends. From germline, CDR1 is SGHRS and CDR2 YFSETQ. This CDR3 contains 15 residues. CDR3 loop: CASNSLNPERETQYF. CDR3 nucleotide sequence: TGCGCCAGCAACTCTTTGAACCCTGAGCGGGAGACCCAGTACTTC.

This clone was detected ten times or more. The chain has TRBV28 and TRBJ1-1; TRBD1 is a possible D gene (5 bases). There are 17 residues in the CDR3. V lost 2 bases, J lost 0 bases, and 16 bases lay in between. Germline V CDR1 and CDR2: MDHEN, SYDVKM. The CDR3 DNA sequence: TGTGCCAGCAGTTTAGAGTTCGTGGGGGATTTGAACACTGAAGCTTTCTTT. Its translation: CASSLEFVGDLNTEAFF.

This clone was counted ten times or more. This chain joins TRBV5-1 and TRBJ1-2; a possible D gene is TRBD1 (5 bases). Trimming removed 0 bases at V and 8 bases at J, with 11 bases between. This CDR3 comprises 13 residues. Germline V gene sequence: CDR1 SGHRS, CDR2 YFSETQ. For the CDR3, the DNA is TGCGCCAGCAGCTTGGGAGAGGGGAAAGGCTACACCTTC. Its translation is CASSLGEGKGYTF. Looking up the rest from reference TRBV5-1 and TRBJ1-2 gives the full variable domain: KAGVTQTPRYLIKTRGQQVTLSCSPISGHRSVSWYQQTPGQGLQFLFEYFSETQRNKGNFPGRFSGRQFSNSRSEMNVSTLELGDSALYLCASSLGEGKGYTFGSGTRLTVV.

This clone was counted ten times or more. This sequence joins TRBV6-5 and TRBJ1-1; D remains unclear. The CDR3 is 15 residues long. Germline V CDR1 and CDR2: MNHEY, SVGAGI. V was trimmed by 3 bases and J by 0 bases, leaving 11 bases between them. The CDR3 DNA sequence: TGTGCCAGCAGTTATGGTCGGGATATGAACACTGAAGCTTTCTTT. This sequence encodes CASSYGRDMNTEAFF.

This clone was seen repeatedly, ten times or more. The rearrangement links TRBV20-1 to TRBJ1-1; the D is unclear. Trimming removed 7 bases from V and 1 base from J, with 10 bases in between. The CDR3 spans 12 residues. CDR1 and CDR2 (germline): DFQATT, SNEGSKA (reference sequence). This CDR3 is CSVPLGNTEAFF. Here the CDR3 DNA reads TGCAGTGTTCCACTGGGGAACACTGAAGCTTTCTTT.

Concerning this clone: This may be a read error, as it is one base from a much larger clone. This chain connects TRBV20-1 to TRBJ2-5, with D perhaps TRBD2 (6 bases). The CDR3 runs 14 residues. Germline CDR1 and CDR2: DFQATT and SNEGSKA (reference sequence). The V end lost 8 bases, the J end lost 3 bases, and 19 bases lay between the germline ends. As DNA, the CDR3 is TGCAGTTGGACCCGGGGTAGCGGTAAAGAGACCCAGTACTTC. Translated: CSWTRGSGKETQYF.

Turning to this clone: At one end the junction does not follow the germline gene, possibly because of a read error. This chain uses TRBV20-1 with TRBJ1-4; maybe TRBD1 (5 bases). Germline CDR1 is DFQATT and CDR2 is SNEGSKA (reference sequence). The length of the CDR3 is 15 residues. DNA of the CDR3: TGCAGTGCTAGAGATCCCCGGAGGGACGATGAAGAACTGTTTTTT. Translation: CSARDPRRDDEELFF.

This clone was seen repeatedly, ten times or more. The chain couples TRBV5-4 to TRBJ1-2; no clear D gene. The CDR3 covers 13 residues. The V gene lost 1 base and the J gene lost 2 bases, with 6 bases spanning the gap. Germline V gene data show CDR1 as SGHNT and CDR2 as YYREEE (reference sequence). The CDR3 nucleotides are TGTGCCAGCAGCTTGAACGGAAACTATGGCTACACCTTC. It codes for CASSLNGNYGYTF. Combining the CDR3 with reference TRBV5-4 and TRBJ1-2 gives the whole variable domain ETGVTQSPTHLIKTRGQQVTLRCSSQSGHNTVSWYQQALGQGPQFIFQYYREEENGRGNFPPRFSGLQFPNYSSELNVNALELDDSALYLCASSLNGNYGYTFGSGTRLTVV.

This clone has ten or more counts. This rearrangement joins TRBV6-1 to TRBJ1-6; D unresolved. This CDR3 region has 13 residues. Germline values: CDR1 MNHNS, CDR2 SASEGT. V was cut by 7 bases and J by 8 bases, with 12 bases left in between. In DNA form, the CDR3 reads TGTGCCAGCACGAGGGAGGAACATTCACCCCTCCACTTT. This encodes CASTREEHSPLHF.

The table lists this clone with a few counts. A much larger clone sits a single nucleotide away, making a read error possible. This chain connects TRBV5-1 to TRBJ2-7, with a weak D call TRBD2 (6 bases). Trimming removed 0 bases at V and 2 bases at J, with 12 bases between. Looked up from germline, CDR1 is SGHRS and CDR2 is YFSETQ. The CDR3 is made up of 15 amino acids. The CDR3 DNA sequence: TGCGCCAGCAGCTTGGACGGGGGATCGACCTACGAGCAGTACTTC. Its protein is CASSLDGGSTYEQYF.

The V call is TRBV4-1, the J call TRBJ2-5; D ambiguous. Between the trimmed V and J ends, which lost 1 base and 1 base, there was a span of 7 bases. The CDR3 is made up of 14 amino acids. The germline CDR1 and CDR2 sequences are MGHRA and YSYEKL. CDR3 sequence (DNA): TGCGCCAGCAGCCAAGTGACTCCCCAAGAGACCCAGTACTTC. As protein: CASSQVTPQETQYF.

The sample holds many counts of this clone. This chain uses TRBV6-5 with TRBJ2-3; 8 nucleotides match TRBD1. V shed 5 bases, J shed 3 bases, and the junction held 16 bases outside the gene matches. The CDR3 length is 18 residues. Germline values: CDR1 MNHEY, CDR2 SVGAGI. CDR3 loop: CASSQQGALGWVTDTQYF. The CDR3 bases are TGTGCCAGCAGTCAGCAGGGGGCGCTGGGATGGGTTACAGATACGCAGTATTTT.

In its sample, this clone was seen many times. The chain has TRBV27 and TRBJ2-1; 14 nucleotides match TRBD2. Trimming cost V 4 bases and J 6 bases; bases outside gene matches: 2. The CDR3 totals 15 residues. Per the germline V gene, CDR1 is MNHEY and CDR2 is SMNVEV (reference sequence). CDR3 nucleotides: TGTGCCAGCAGTTCCGGACTAGCGGGGGGCAATGAGCAGTTCTTC. The encoded protein is CASSSGLAGGNEQFF.

This clone was picked up many times. The chain is built from TRBV4-2 and TRBJ2-6; D is perhaps TRBD1 (5 bases). This CDR3 has 17 amino acids. Trimming removed 7 bases from V and 0 bases from J, with 16 bases in between. The germline CDR1 and CDR2 sequences are LGHNA and YNFKEQ. CDR3: CASTQEGASSGANVLTF. CDR3 DNA sequence: TGTGCCAGCACCCAGGAAGGGGCCAGCTCTGGGGCCAACGTCCTGACTTTC.